The 2 T cell receptor beta chains reported below all come from one sample, sequenced in a study of cytomegalovirus exposure and HLA in healthy donors. PCR was performed using 60 Vbeta and 13 Jbeta primers. Data came from immunoSEQ multiplex PCR; TCRdb stores just in-frame clones and leaves some out. Among about 130,000 clones listed, around 84% were seen once. The sequencing sample was made of PBMCs. The receptors come from a man aged 45-60 years in good health and CMV-seronegative.

V and J are TRBV6-6 and TRBJ2-5; TRBD1 aligns across 9 bases. The J call may be mistaken, given a closer DNA end match to TRBJ2-7. The V gene's germline CDR1 is MNHNY and CDR2 SVGAGI (reference sequence). The CDR3 covers 15 residues. CDR3 DNA: TGTGCCAGCAGTTCCCCCGACAGGGGGGTTTACGAGCAGTACTTC. This codes for CASSSPDRGVYEQYF.

The chain has TRBV4-1 and TRBJ2-3; no firm D call. From germline, CDR1 is MGHRA and CDR2 YSYEKL. The germline V and J ends were trimmed by 2 bases and 1 base, with 13 bases remaining between them. The CDR3 extends over 16 amino acids. CDR3 in DNA: TGCGCCAGCAGCCAACAAAGCTTCACTGGCACAGATACGCAGTATTTT. It codes for CASSQQSFTGTDTQYF.